One T cell receptor (beta chain) is described in this entry. The antigen remains undetermined. The source of the sample is a study of CD8+ T cells in alopecia areata. Study results and caveats: It was less clear whether patients shared TCRs than it was in mice, possibly because of HLA. Among the cells sequenced in scalp samples are also the resident alphabeta T cells of normal skin.

J was trimmed by 4 bases and V by 3 bases; bases with no gene match: 5. The CDR3 covers 15 residues. CDR1 is SGHVS and CDR2 is FNYEAQ in the germline V gene. RNA was isolated and reverse transcribed to cDNA, the sequencing template. Clones were read by immunoSEQ multiplex PCR, and TCRdb kept only the in-frame ones, dropping some. The table records around 50,000 clones, around 96% of them present only once. Individuals with alopecia areata gave both lesional scalp punch biopsies and peripheral blood for collection. The researchers isolated CD4+ and CD8+ T cells from PBMCs by sorting. This specimen was CD8+ T cells sorted from blood, taken at week 0. The rearrangement joins TRBV7-6 to TRBJ2-5; the match to TRBD2 covers 10 bases. The clonotype was recovered from a human donor with alopecia areata. CDR3 coding DNA: TGTGCCAGCAGCTTCGTGAGCGGGGGGGCAGAGACCCAGTACTTC. The encoded protein is CASSFVSGGAETQYF.